This T cell receptor beta chain was recorded in a study of beta chain features in type 1 diabetes. Study-wide results and limits: Researchers report that Type 1 diabetes patients had moderately but significantly shorter TCRB CDR3s across all four CD4+ subsets. Relative to healthy donors, patients appeared to have naive, central memory and Treg TCRB repertoires that were more similar.

CDR3 length: 14 amino acids. This clone was counted a few times. Its antigen remains unidentified. cDNA synthesis used the whole RNA isolate, giving expressed TCRB sequences. Here immunoSEQ multiplex PCR was the method, and the copy in TCRdb shows in-frame clones only, minus some. The sample gives 550,000 to 850,000 clones, 13% of which show up once; about 0.02% is in the top ten. The V call is TRBV21-1, the J call TRBJ2-1. TRBV21-1 is a recognized pseudogene. The specimen was naive CD4+ T cells from blood. The TCR comes from a man between 18 and 35 years old with type 1 diabetes. The CDR3 DNA reads as TGTGCCAGCAGCACCCTAATAAGGGTAAATGAGCAGTTCTTC. Protein sequence: CASSTLIRVNEQFF.